These 22 T cell receptor beta chains came from one sample sequenced in a study of human T cells and chemical hapten exposure. Time point in this sample: patch test 2, 6 weeks after DPC sensitization. Indicated treatment: therapeutic diphenylcyclopropenone sensitization with weekly scalp DPC. TCRdb called the RACE reads again in MiXCR, with one record for every CDR3 protein. Among 35,000 to 45,000 distinct CDR3 sequences listed, about 8.9% were seen once. This material consisted of whole blood, taken in connection with sensitization to the hapten diphenylcyclopropenone (DPC). Every receptor here comes from a middle-aged woman with alopecia areata. Some clones in this sample may be carry-over from other donors' samples.

The chain has TRBV6-6 and TRBJ1-1; D call uncertain. The ends were cut back, 0 bases at V and 5 bases at J, with 4 bases in the middle. This CDR3 comprises 12 residues. Germline-derived CDR1 and CDR2 are MNHNY and SVGAGI (reference sequence). The CDR3 loop reads CASSYSETEAFF. Here the CDR3 DNA reads TGTGCCAGCAGTTACTCGGAGACTGAAGCTTTCTTT.

This clonotype was counted many times. This chain joins TRBV12-3 or TRBV12-4 and TRBJ1-3, with unresolved D. The germline V and J ends were trimmed by 9 bases and 1 base, with 19 bases remaining between them. The CDR3 is 16 amino acids. CDR3 nucleotides: TGTGCCAGTCCCCCGGCGGAGTCGGGATCTGGAAACACCATATATTTT. This codes for CASPPAESGSGNTIYF.

This clonotype showed up many times. The chain links TRBV6-4 to TRBJ2-3; D not resolved. Deletions cut 5 bases from V and 6 bases from J, with 12 bases between. Germline V gene lookup returns CDR1 MRHNA and CDR2 SNTAGT. This CDR3 is built from 13 residues. The CDR3 nucleotides read TGTGCCAGCAGTAACATGGTCGGGGATACGCAGTATTTT. Translating gives CASSNMVGDTQYF.

In this sample, this clonotype turned up many times. J is TRBJ1-4 and V is TRBV7-9; no reliable D call. The germline V gene encodes CDR1 SEHNR and CDR2 FQNEAQ (reference sequence). V was shortened by 1 base and J by 6 bases, with 3 bases between the two germline ends. The CDR3 length is 12 residues. As DNA, the CDR3 is TGTGCCAGCAGCTTAGAACATGAAAAACTGTTTTTT. This gives the protein CASSLEHEKLFF.

This clonotype was seen many times. The chain employs TRBV4-3 and TRBJ2-1; TRBD2 matches 8 bases. Unmatched junction bases numbered 5, after V lost 3 bases and J lost 4 bases. The CDR3 is made up of 15 amino acids. The germline V gene has CDR1 LGHNA and CDR2 YSLEER. CDR3 bases: TGCGCCAGCAGCCAGGGACTAGGGGTTTACAATGAGCAGTTCTTC. This sequence encodes CASSQGLGVYNEQFF.

This clonotype was recorded at least ten times. The CDR3 DNA reads as TGTGCCAGCAGTTTGGGACAGGGCCACGAGCAGTACTTC. The encoded protein is CASSLGQGHEQYF. This chain joins TRBV12-3 or TRBV12-4 and TRBJ2-7, with TRBD1 matching over 9 bases. The CDR3 extends over 13 amino acids. V was clipped by 3 bases and J by 5 bases; unmatched bases: 2.

This clonotype showed up many times. The CDR3 DNA reads as TGTGCCAGCAGTCCCCACGGGACAGCCACCTACGAGCAGTACTTC. Protein: CASSPHGTATYEQYF. This chain links TRBV2 with TRBJ2-7; 7 nucleotides match TRBD1. J was trimmed by 2 bases and V by 5 bases; bases with no gene match: 9. There are 15 residues in the CDR3. CDR1 and CDR2 (germline): SNHLY, FYNNEI.

There are a few counts of this clonotype. The chain uses TRBV12-5 and TRBJ2-3, with TRBD1 matching 8 bases. The CDR3 is 16 residues long. Per germline, CDR1 LGHNT and CDR2 FRNRAP. Trimming took 4 bases from V and 2 from J; bases not matched to a gene: 8. This CDR3 reads CASGSDRGGITDTQYF. The DNA for the CDR3 is TGTGCTAGTGGTTCAGACAGGGGCGGTATCACAGATACGCAGTATTTT.

This clonotype was found many times. This sequence joins TRBV4-1 and TRBJ2-7, with 10 bases lining up with TRBD2. V lost 1 base to trimming and J lost 6 bases; unmatched junction nucleotides: 6. This CDR3 region has 15 residues. In germline, CDR1 is MGHRA, CDR2 YSYEKL. CDR3 sequence: CASSQGAGGPLEQYF. CDR3 in DNA: TGCGCCAGCAGCCAAGGAGCGGGGGGGCCCCTCGAGCAGTACTTC.

This clonotype was recorded many times. This chain connects TRBV11-2 to TRBJ1-1; 8 bases map to TRBD1. V lost 3 bases to trimming and J lost 5 bases; unmatched junction nucleotides: 2. Germline CDR1 reads SGHAT; CDR2 reads FQNNGV. The CDR3 sequence is 13 residues long. This CDR3 reads CASSFRQGTEAFF. CDR3 DNA: TGTGCCAGCAGCTTTCGACAGGGGACTGAAGCTTTCTTT.

This clonotype has more than one count but fewer than ten. The chain is built from TRBV28 and TRBJ2-1, with 8 bases that match TRBD1. This CDR3 is 13 amino acids long. Per germline, CDR1 MDHEN and CDR2 SYDVKM. Trimming removed 6 bases from V and 5 bases from J; junction bases left unmatched: 3. The chain's CDR3 is CASRMTGDNEQFF. In DNA form, the CDR3 reads TGTGCCAGCAGAATGACAGGGGACAATGAGCAGTTCTTC. Full variable domain (outside the CDR3, taken from reference TRBV28 and TRBJ2-1): DVKVTQSSRYLVKRTGEKVFLECVQDMDHENMFWYRQDPGLGLRLIYFSYDVKMKEKGDIPEGYSVSREKKERFSLILESASTNQTSMYLCASRMTGDNEQFFGPGTRLTVL.

The sample holds many counts of this clonotype. The chain couples TRBV29-1 to TRBJ2-1, with D perhaps TRBD2 (5 bases). The length of the CDR3 is 15 residues. V lost 3 bases and J lost 0, with 12 bases in between. Germline V gene data show CDR1 as SQVTM and CDR2 as ANQGSEA. The CDR3 reads CSVDPGLGSYNEQFF. Written as DNA, the CDR3 is TGCAGCGTTGACCCGGGGTTAGGCTCCTACAATGAGCAGTTCTTC.

This clonotype was observed many times. The chain joins TRBV25-1 to TRBJ2-2; the match to TRBD1 covers 8 bases. Germline assignment: CDR1 MGHDK and CDR2 SYGVNS. CDR3 size: 16 residues. V lost 2 bases and J lost 3; bases outside the gene matches: 5. The CDR3 DNA reads as TGTGCCAGCAGTGAACTGGACAGGGAAGACACCGGGGAGCTGTTTTTT. Protein sequence: CASSELDREDTGELFF.

This clonotype was seen repeatedly, ten times or more. This rearrangement joins TRBV6-1 to TRBJ1-5, with D unresolved. The germline V gene has CDR1 MNHNS and CDR2 SASEGT. V dropped 0 bases and J dropped 2 bases, with 11 bases sitting between them. CDR3 length equals 16 residues. The CDR3, as DNA: TGTGCCAGCAGTGAAGCGGAGGGTTTGGGCAATCAGCCCCAGCATTTT. Its translation is CASSEAEGLGNQPQHF.

This clonotype was counted at least ten times. The chain uses TRBV27 and TRBJ2-7; TRBD1 aligns across 8 bases. J was trimmed by 6 bases and V by 6 bases; bases with no gene match: 4. The CDR3 covers 12 residues. CDR1 and CDR2 from the germline V gene are MNHEY and SMNVEV (reference sequence). The CDR3 sequence: CASRDRVSEQYF. The CDR3 DNA is TGTGCCAGCAGGGACAGGGTGAGCGAGCAGTACTTC.

This clonotype was recorded at least ten times. CDR3 in DNA: TGTGCCAGCAGCCCACCCCCCGCTAGCTTGAAGACCCAGTACTTC. It is translated as CASSPPPASLKTQYF. This chain connects TRBV11-2 to TRBJ2-5; D is perhaps TRBD2 (5 bases). Germline loops: CDR1 SGHAT, CDR2 FQNNGV. V shed 5 bases and J shed 6 bases, with 19 bases lying between them. The CDR3 extends over 15 amino acids. The variable domain in full, with the rest retrieved from reference TRBV11-2 and TRBJ2-5, is EAGVAQSPRYKIIEKRQSVAFWCNPISGHATLYWYQQILGQGPKLLIQFQNNGVVDDSQLPKDRFSAERLKGVDSTLKIQPAKLEDSAVYLCASSPPPASLKTQYFGPGTRLLVL.

The V and J genes are TRBV2 and TRBJ1-5; D remains unclear. Germline V lookup: CDR1 SNHLY, CDR2 FYNNEI. Trimming removed 8 bases at V and 6 bases at J, with 5 bases between. The CDR3 loop spans 10 amino acids. The CDR3 DNA is TGTGCCAGCGGTAGTCAGCCCCAGCATTTT. Translated, it gives CASGSQPQHF.

This clonotype came up many times. This chain connects TRBV4-1 to TRBJ2-7, with TRBD1 identical over 9 bases. In germline, CDR1 is MGHRA, CDR2 YSYEKL. The CDR3 contains 15 residues. V shed 4 bases, J shed 4 bases, and the junction held 8 bases outside the gene matches. The CDR3, as DNA: TGCGCCAGCAGCCTTCCGGGACAGGGCTTTTACGAGCAGTACTTC. It translates to CASSLPGQGFYEQYF.

Written as DNA, the CDR3 is TGTGCCAGCAGTTACTCAGGAAAAGCGGGGGGGACTACGCAGTATTTT. Encoded protein: CASSYSGKAGGTTQYF. The chain is built from TRBV6-6 and TRBJ2-3, with 10 bases matching TRBD2. Germline assignment: CDR1 MNHNY and CDR2 SVGAGI (reference sequence). J lost 8 bases, V lost 0 bases, and 8 bases had no gene match. This CDR3 is built from 16 residues.

This clonotype was detected a few times. This sequence joins TRBV6-6 and TRBJ2-1, with 10 bases aligning to TRBD2. The trim removed 6 bases at V and 5 bases at J, leaving 7 bases unmatched. The CDR3 is 15 amino acids. CDR1 is MNHNY and CDR2 is SVGAGI in the germline V gene (reference sequence). CDR3 in DNA: TGTGCCAGCAGCCAGCGGGGGGGTTTGGACAATGAGCAGTTCTTC. As protein: CASSQRGGLDNEQFF.

This clonotype was counted only a few times. The chain recombines TRBV7-2 with TRBJ2-7, with 8 bases that match TRBD1. The trim removed 8 bases at V and 0 bases at J, leaving 3 bases unmatched. CDR1 and CDR2 from the germline V gene are SGHTA and FQGNSA. This CDR3 has 13 amino acids. CDR3 sequence (DNA): TGTGCCAGCGGCGACAGGGGCTCCTACGAGCAGTACTTC. This codes for CASGDRGSYEQYF.

This clonotype appeared many times. The chain couples TRBV29-1 to TRBJ2-7; D ambiguous. The CDR3 sequence is 11 residues long. Looked up from germline, CDR1 is SQVTM and CDR2 is ANQGSEA. V lost 0 bases and J 5 bases, leaving 5 bases between the germline ends. CDR3 in amino acids: CSVEDHDEQYF. The CDR3 region has the DNA TGCAGCGTTGAAGATCACGACGAGCAGTACTTC.